Following are 18 T cell receptor beta chains from one sample sequenced in a study of blood T cells in healthy people across ages (dated by TCRdb to 2014 to 2015). Preparation of the library involved 5' RACE. The instrument was an Illumina HiSeq 2500. A second roughly 7 to 12 cycle PCR used a sample-barcoded 5' primer and a J-beta primer mix. The public sequencing data were trimmed at Q25 with fastp and processed into clonotypes with MiXCR by TCRdb, which kept only in-frame beta chains. Rows with one shared CDR3 protein collapse into an entry with the most common genes and DNA. The sample table contains 750,000 to 950,000 distinct CDR3 sequences; only one count was recorded for approximately 32% of them. 9.5% to 13% of the sample is in the top ten clones. These same data were also listed under a study on T cells of mothers and their children.

The sequencing input was blood. These receptor sequences come from a woman between 40 and 55 years old in good health.

This clonotype was recorded many times. The rearrangement uses TRBV7-2 and TRBJ2-7; D not certain. The CDR3 consists of 11 residues. In germline, CDR1 is SGHTA, CDR2 FQGNSA. The V end was cut by 3 bases, the J end by 5 bases, with 5 bases between. This CDR3 is CASSFNNEQYF. The CDR3 DNA reads as TGTGCCAGCAGCTTTAACAACGAGCAGTACTTC.

V and J are TRBV3-1 and TRBJ1-1; D call uncertain. The CDR3 runs 15 residues. Trimming stripped 0 bases from V and 5 bases from J, with 13 bases between. Germline values: CDR1 LGHDT, CDR2 YNNKEL (reference sequence). CDR3 sequence: CASSQDQRRGTEAFF. DNA of the CDR3: TGTGCCAGCAGCCAAGATCAGCGAAGAGGGACTGAAGCTTTCTTT.

This clonotype has more than one count but fewer than ten. The chain is built from TRBV7-2 and TRBJ2-7; D uncertain. Trimming took off 10 bases at V and 0 bases at J, with 16 bases between the two ends. This CDR3 region has 14 residues. CDR1 is SGHTA and CDR2 is FQGNSA in the germline V gene. CDR3 sequence (DNA): TGTGCCACCTCAAAGGACCGATTCTCCTACGAGCAGTACTTC. Protein sequence: CATSKDRFSYEQYF.

Comment on this clonotype: An end of the junction does not agree with germline; a read error may underlie this. The rearrangement joins TRBV19 to TRBJ2-4, with D possibly matching TRBD1 (6 bases). Germline CDR1 reads LNHDA; CDR2 reads SQIVND (reference sequence). This CDR3 is 14 amino acids long. The CDR3 here is CASSMGAGKYEQYF. In nucleotides, the CDR3 is TGTGCCAGTAGTATGGGGGCAGGGAAGTACGAGCAGTATTTC. The whole variable domain, remainder taken from reference TRBV19 and TRBJ2-4, is DGGITQSPKYLFRKEGQNVTLSCEQNLNHDAMYWYRQDPGQGLRLIYYSQIVNDFQKGDIAEGYSVSREKKESFPLTVTSAQKNPTAFYLCASSMGAGKYEQYFGAGTRLSVL.

There are many counts of this clonotype. This rearrangement joins TRBV24-1 to TRBJ2-5, with 11 bases lining up with TRBD2. The CDR3 spans 17 residues. V was pared by 4 bases and J by 2 bases, with 8 bases of the junction left unmatched. Germline loops: CDR1 KGHDR, CDR2 SFDVKD. This CDR3 reads CATSDPSTSGGQETQYF. The CDR3, as DNA: TGTGCCACCAGTGACCCGTCAACTAGCGGGGGTCAAGAGACCCAGTACTTC.

As for this clonotype: One end of the junction is discordant with germline, which a read error may explain. The V gene is TRBV7-3, the J gene TRBJ2-3; 12 positions agree with TRBD2. The germline V gene has CDR1 SGHTA and CDR2 FQGTGA. The CDR3 totals 15 residues. CDR3 residues: CACSPTSGGPDTQYF. CDR3 bases: TGTGCCTGCAGCCCGACTAGCGGGGGTCCAGATACGCAGTATTTT.

This clonotype was recorded a few times. The V gene is TRBV28, the J gene TRBJ1-2; maybe TRBD1 (5 bases). V was trimmed by 4 bases and J by 6 bases, leaving 24 bases between them. Germline values: CDR1 MDHEN, CDR2 SYDVKM. This CDR3 is built from 17 residues. The CDR3 region is CASSWGVYRVGGNGYTF. In DNA form, the CDR3 reads TGTGCCAGCAGTTGGGGGGTATATAGGGTAGGCGGGAATGGCTACACCTTC.

This clonotype was detected many times. The chain links TRBV28 to TRBJ1-2, with 11 bases fitting TRBD1. CDR1 MDHEN and CDR2 SYDVKM come from the germline V gene. The CDR3 length is 16 residues. The junction had 7 bases not matched to a gene; V was cut back by 5 bases and J by 2 bases. The DNA for the CDR3 is TGTGCCAGCAGTAGGCTGGACAGGGGGCTAAACTATGGCTACACCTTC. Protein product: CASSRLDRGLNYGYTF.

This clonotype appeared a single time. CDR3: CASSPGRDNEKLFF. In DNA, the CDR3 is TGTGCCAGCAGCCCTGGGCGAGATAATGAAAAACTGTTTTTT. V and J are TRBV6-5 and TRBJ1-4; unclear D gene. This CDR3 is 14 amino acids long. Trimming took off 6 bases at V and 4 bases at J, with 12 bases between the two ends. Germline V gene lookup returns CDR1 MNHEY and CDR2 SVGAGI.

This clonotype was seen more than once but under ten times. The rearrangement links TRBV7-8 to TRBJ2-7, with 7 positions matching TRBD1. The germline V gene has CDR1 SGHVS and CDR2 FQNEAQ. This CDR3 has 15 amino acids. Trimming cost V 6 bases and J 3 bases; bases outside gene matches: 11. This CDR3 reads CASRKMGQLLYEQYF. In nucleotides, the CDR3 is TGTGCCAGCAGAAAGATGGGACAGCTCCTCTACGAGCAGTACTTC.

This clonotype was counted at least ten times. This chain links TRBV7-2 with TRBJ2-5; TRBD2 matches 7 bases. Trimming removed 2 bases from V and 5 bases from J; junction bases left unmatched: 5. Germline CDR1 is SGHTA and CDR2 is FQGNSA. The CDR3 consists of 14 residues. For the CDR3, the DNA is TGTGCCAGCAGCTTAATGGGGAGGGAGGAGACCCAGTACTTC. Translation: CASSLMGREETQYF. Full variable domain (remainder filled in from reference TRBV7-2 and TRBJ2-5): GAGVSQSPSNKVTEKGKDVELRCDPISGHTALYWYRQSLGQGLEFLIYFQGNSAPDKSGLPSDRFSAERTGGSVSTLTIQRTQQEDSAVYLCASSLMGREETQYFGPGTRLLVL.

V usage is TRBV7-3 and J usage is TRBJ1-2, with TRBD1 identical over 8 bases. The germline V gene encodes CDR1 SGHTA and CDR2 FQGTGA. There are 14 residues in the CDR3. V gave up 5 bases and J gave up 10 bases; unmatched junction bases: 12. CDR3: CASSPGTGPGDYTF. The DNA for the CDR3 is TGTGCCAGCAGCCCGGGGACAGGCCCGGGCGACTACACCTTC.

Details on this clonotype: Mismatch with germline at one junction end may stem from a read error. This chain joins TRBV20-1 and TRBJ2-6; D perhaps matches TRBD2 (6 bases). The CDR3 has 17 amino acids. Germline values: CDR1 DFQATT, CDR2 SNEGSKA (reference sequence). CDR3 residues: CSAGEAGGRAGANVLTF. DNA for the CDR3: TGCAGTGCTGGAGAGGCCGGGGGAAGGGCTGGGGCCAACGTCCTGACTTTC.

Regarding this clonotype: A much larger clone lies a single base off, so this may be a read error. The conserved final phenylalanine or tryptophan is absent from the CDR3, which likely points to a read error. The chain links TRBV20-1 to TRBJ1-4; D uncertain. This CDR3 region has 14 residues. Looked up from germline, CDR1 is DFQATT and CDR2 is SNEGSKA (reference sequence). V was clipped by 6 bases and J by 1 base, with 12 bases between them. The CDR3 loop reads CSAAPGITNEKLFL. In DNA form, the CDR3 reads TGCAGTGCAGCCCCGGGCATAACTAATGAAAAACTGTTTTTG.

This clonotype was seen a few times. The chain links TRBV28 to TRBJ2-7; D may match TRBD1 or TRBD2 (6 bases each). The CDR3 sequence is 16 residues long. V was cut by 6 bases and J by 0 bases, with 18 bases left in between. Germline values: CDR1 MDHEN, CDR2 SYDVKM. Written as DNA, the CDR3 is TGTGCCAGCAGCCTCTGGGGGGCCCGTAACTCCTACGAGCAGTACTTC. Amino acids: CASSLWGARNSYEQYF.

This clonotype occurred many times. The chain is built from TRBV20-1 and TRBJ2-5; 8 bases align to TRBD2. Germline V gene data show CDR1 as DFQATT and CDR2 as SNEGSKA (reference sequence). With 8 bases clipped from V and 2 bases from J, the junction kept 10 bases outside the gene matches. The CDR3 contains 14 residues. CDR3 nucleotides: TGCAGTACGTTTGCGGGGGGTTTACAAGAGACCCAGTACTTC. Translating it yields CSTFAGGLQETQYF.

Written as DNA, the CDR3 is TGTGCCAGCAGGCCCCGAGGGAGCTCTGGAAACACCATATATTTT. Encoded protein: CASRPRGSSGNTIYF. This sequence joins TRBV6-5 and TRBJ1-3; D unclear. Germline V gene data show CDR1 as MNHEY and CDR2 as SVGAGI. V was cut by 6 bases and J by 0 bases, with 12 bases left in between. There are 15 residues in the CDR3.

The gene calls are TRBV7-2 and TRBJ2-3, with 10 bases aligning to TRBD2. Germline loops: CDR1 SGHTA, CDR2 FQGNSA. The CDR3 has 17 residues. J was trimmed by 4 bases and V by 4 bases; bases with no gene match: 11. Here the CDR3 DNA reads TGTGCCAGCAGCTGGATAGCGGGGGGCACAGGGGCAGATACGCAGTATTTT. It is translated as CASSWIAGGTGADTQYF.